Shown below are 5 T cell receptor beta chains from a single sample sequenced in a study of spatial heterogeneity in lung cancer. General study points: How many expanded intratumoral alpha and beta TCRs were present tracked the tumor mutation count, which was a count of nonsynonymous mutations.

Time point indicated: sample taken at primary tumor resection. For these receptors, no antigen is known. MiXCR was run by TCRdb on the 5' RACE reads, yielding one entry per CDR3 protein. The sample consists of about 100,000 distinct CDR3 sequences, 4% to 4.5% of them appearing once. Sample: lung tumor tissue, taken at surgery. The receptors here all came from a male donor with early-stage non-small cell lung cancer.

This clonotype occurred many times. The chain joins TRBV11-2 to TRBJ1-2; D gene ambiguous. V shed 10 bases and J shed 13 bases, with 16 bases lying between them. CDR1 and CDR2 from the germline V gene are SGHAT and FQNNGV. This CDR3 is built from 10 residues. DNA for the CDR3: TGTGCCACTGGTGAGAGGAGCGTCACCTTC. Amino acids: CATGERSVTF.

This clonotype was counted at least ten times. This sequence joins TRBV20-1 and TRBJ2-4; 8 bases are a match to TRBD2. Germline loops: CDR1 DFQATT, CDR2 SNEGSKA (reference sequence). The CDR3 runs 15 residues. Germline trimming cut 5 bases from V and 9 bases from J; bases unmatched to any gene: 15. The CDR3 DNA reads TGCAGTGCTCTGAAAAACCCGGGGGGGTTCGGCATTCAGTACTTC. Its translation: CSALKNPGGFGIQYF.

Many counts were recorded for this clonotype. For the CDR3, the DNA is TGTGCCAGCAAAGGAAAGGGCACAGATACGCAGTATTTT. Residues: CASKGKGTDTQYF. The gene calls are TRBV28 and TRBJ2-3; no definite D call. This CDR3 comprises 13 residues. Germline V gene sequence: CDR1 MDHEN, CDR2 SYDVKM. With 7 bases removed from V and 1 base from J, the gap between germline ends came to 9 bases.

This clonotype was detected many times. V is TRBV6-1 and J is TRBJ2-5; D is uncertain. V lost 6 bases, J lost 2 bases, and 13 bases lay in between. This CDR3 comprises 14 residues. The germline V gene has CDR1 MNHNS and CDR2 SASEGT. For the CDR3, the DNA is TGTGCCAGCAGATATAGCCAGAGTCAAGAGACCCAGTACTTC. Protein sequence: CASRYSQSQETQYF.

This clonotype has ten or more counts. At one end, the junction sequence differs from germline, possibly due to a read error. The chain employs TRBV18 and TRBJ2-7; 8 nucleotides line up with TRBD1. Germline loops: CDR1 KGHSH, CDR2 LQKENI. This CDR3 spans 13 amino acids. The CDR3 bases are TGTGCCAGCTCACCGGGACAGGTCGGCGAGAAGTACTTC. Its translation: CASSPGQVGEKYF.